A selection of T cell receptor beta chains follows, all from one sample in a study of T cell responses to AZD1222 COVID-19 vaccine. The protocol was immunoSEQ multiplex PCR, while the TCRdb copy is restricted to in-frame clones and leaves out a portion. Seen here are about 84,000 clones, 80% to 95% observed once, and the top ten hold around a tenth. Sequencing was performed on peripheral blood, taken 28 days after the second AZD1222 dose. Receptors originate from an adult who received the AZD1222 COVID-19 vaccine. CDR3s include the opening cysteine and the closing phenylalanine or tryptophan. D genes are given only for firm matches. Clone size is shown for a subset of rows, as once, few, many or a class of expanded clone.

clone size,D gene,J gene,V gene,CDR3 length,CDR3 protein,CDR3 DNA
-,-,TRBJ1-1,TRBV18,14,CASSAGVQDTEAFF,TGTGCCAGCTCAGCGGGGGTACAGGACACTGAAGCTTTCTTT
-,-,TRBJ1-6,TRBV19,15,CASSLGRTINSPLHF,TGTGCCAGTAGTTTGGGACGGACTATTAATTCACCCCTCCACTTT
-,-,TRBJ1-1,TRBV3-1/TRBV3-2,12,CASSQVGDGAFF,TGTGCCAGCAGCCAAGTAGGAGACGGAGCTTTCTTT
-,-,TRBJ2-1,TRBV3-1/TRBV3-2,16,CASRPSGTSSYNEQFF,TGTGCCAGCAGACCAAGCGGGACAAGCTCCTACAATGAGCAGTTCTTC
-,TRBD2,TRBJ2-2,TRBV11-2,16,CASSLAGPGGTGELFF,TGTGCCAGCAGCTTAGCCGGCCCGGGGGGAACCGGGGAGCTGTTTTTT
few,TRBD1,TRBJ1-2,TRBV18,16,CASSPRTGESNYGYTF,TGTGCCAGCTCACCGAGAACAGGGGAATCAAACTATGGCTACACCTTC
-,-,TRBJ1-5,TRBV3-1/TRBV3-2,12,CASSQWNQPQHF,TGTGCCAGCAGCCAATGGAATCAGCCCCAGCATTTT
-,-,TRBJ2-5,TRBV19,13,CASSRKYQETQYF,TGTGCCAGTAGTAGAAAGTACCAAGAGACCCAGTACTTC
-,-,TRBJ2-2,TRBV7-3,16,CASSSSPVSNTGELFF,TGTGCCAGCAGCTCCTCCCCCGTCTCGAACACCGGGGAGCTGTTTTTT
-,-,TRBJ1-1,TRBV19,14,CASSIEPGNTEAFF,TGTGCCAGTAGTATAGAGCCAGGGAACACTGAAGCTTTCTTT
-,-,TRBJ1-3,TRBV2,14,CASSEEQTGNTIYF,TGTGCCAGCAGTGAAGAACAGACTGGAAACACCATATATTTT
-,TRBD1,TRBJ2-7,TRBV10-3,17,CAISEPGTGGRYYEQYF,TGTGCCATCAGTGAGCCGGGGACAGGCGGGCGATACTACGAGCAGTACTTC
-,TRBD1,TRBJ1-2,TRBV30,16,CAWSPRGRGRGDGYTF,TGTGCCTGGAGCCCCCGAGGGAGGGGGCGCGGAGATGGCTACACCTTC
-,-,TRBJ1-2,TRBV28,15,CASSPGGSSNYGYTF,TGTGCCAGCAGCCCGGGGGGCAGCTCTAACTATGGCTACACCTTC
-,TRBD1,TRBJ1-2,TRBV11-2,15,CASRKDRGRLYGYTF,TGTGCCAGCAGGAAGGACAGGGGGAGACTCTATGGCTACACCTTC
few,TRBD1,TRBJ2-7,TRBV6-1,14,CASSEIGTGTSTGF,TGTGCCAGCAGTGAAATAGGGACAGGGACTTCTACGGGCTTC
-,TRBD1,TRBJ1-2,TRBV5-1,17,CASSLGQGTKTNYGYTF,TGCGCCAGCAGCTTGGGACAGGGGACGAAAACTAACTATGGCTACACCTTC
-,TRBD1,TRBJ1-2,TRBV19,13,CASTGANNYGYTF,TGTGCCAGCACAGGGGCGAATAACTATGGCTACACCTTC
-,TRBD1,TRBJ1-6,TRBV28,15,CASSSRTGVNSPLHF,TGTGCCAGCAGTTCACGGACAGGGGTGAATTCACCCCTCCACTTT
-,-,TRBJ1-1,TRBV3-1/TRBV3-2,15,CASSPLGGYYTEAFF,TGTGCCAGCAGCCCCCTGGGGGGGTATTACACTGAAGCTTTCTTT
-,-,TRBJ1-6,TRBV18,15,CASSPYDTENSPLHF,TGTGCCAGCTCACCATATGACACGGAGAATTCACCCCTCCACTTT
-,-,TRBJ1-5,TRBV30,13,CAWSEKGRVYQHF,TGTGCCTGGAGTGAAAAGGGAAGGGTCTACCAGCATTTT
-,TRBD1,TRBJ1-4,TRBV18,16,CASSPQGQGAGEKLFF,TGTGCCAGCTCCCCCCAAGGACAGGGGGCAGGGGAAAAACTGTTTTTT
once,TRBD1,TRBJ2-7,TRBV5-6,13,CASSLGTVYEQYF,TGTGCCAGCAGCCTTGGGACAGTCTACGAGCAGTACTTC
-,-,TRBJ2-7,TRBV18,14,CASSQSKERNEQYF,TGTGCCAGCTCACAATCGAAGGAACGCAACGAGCAGTACTTC
-,-,TRBJ2-5,TRBV24-1,14,CATSVKWGGETQYF,TGTGCCACCAGTGTGAAGTGGGGCGGAGAGACCCAGTACTTC
-,TRBD1,TRBJ1-1,TRBV27,15,CASSLTQGADTEAFF,TGTGCCAGCAGTTTAACCCAGGGGGCGGACACTGAAGCTTTCTTT
-,TRBD2,TRBJ2-3,TRBV9,16,CASSPRLAGGADTQYF,TGTGCCAGCAGCCCAAGACTAGCGGGGGGTGCAGATACGCAGTATTTT
-,TRBD1,TRBJ2-7,TRBV11-2,15,CASSLVRTGDYEQYF,TGTGCCAGCAGCTTAGTACGGACAGGGGACTACGAGCAGTACTTC
-,-,TRBJ1-6,TRBV27,16,CASSLSWGIGNSPLHF,TGTGCCAGCAGTTTATCGTGGGGGATCGGCAATTCACCCCTCCACTTT
once,-,TRBJ1-4,TRBV7-9,13,CASGYRVDEKLFF,TGTGCCAGCGGTTACCGGGTAGATGAAAAACTGTTTTTT
-,-,TRBJ1-5,TRBV19,14,CASSGGYRNQPQHF,TGTGCCAGTAGTGGGGGCTATCGCAATCAGCCCCAGCATTTT
-,TRBD1,TRBJ2-3,TRBV18,15,CASSPGDRRTDTQYF,TGTGCCAGCTCACCAGGGGACAGGCGCACAGATACGCAGTATTTT
-,-,TRBJ1-1,TRBV18,15,CASSPLPAQNTEAFF,TGTGCCAGCTCACCACTGCCAGCTCAGAACACTGAAGCTTTCTTT
-,TRBD1,TRBJ1-5,TRBV2,15,CASKHQGTGNQPQHF,TGTGCCAGCAAACACCAGGGGACAGGCAATCAGCCCCAGCATTTT
once,TRBD1,TRBJ1-2,TRBV7-3,18,CASSLSPPGQASNYGYTF,TGTGCCAGCAGCTTAAGTCCCCCCGGACAGGCGTCTAACTATGGCTACACCTTC
-,-,TRBJ2-5,TRBV5-6,12,CASTRRRETQYF,TGTGCCAGCACCCGGAGGAGGGAGACTCAGTACTTC
-,-,TRBJ1-1,TRBV4-1,16,CASSQVLRGGYTEAFF,TGCGCCAGCAGCCAAGTCCTCAGGGGAGGGTATACTGAAGCTTTCTTT
-,-,TRBJ2-2,TRBV7-9,15,CASSYGTPNTGELFF,TGTGCCAGCAGCTACGGGACACCGAACACCGGGGAGCTGTTTTTT
-,TRBD1,TRBJ1-2,TRBV27,17,CASSLMAGGEVNYGYTF,TGTGCCAGCAGTTTAATGGCAGGGGGGGAAGTTAACTATGGCTACACCTTC
-,TRBD2,TRBJ2-2,TRBV29-1,13,CSVLLAATGELFF,TGCAGCGTTTTGCTAGCGGCAACCGGGGAGCTGTTTTTT
few,-,TRBJ2-7,TRBV7-9,14,CASSSRSGSYEQYF,TGTGCCAGCAGCTCGAGGTCGGGCTCCTACGAGCAGTACTTC
-,TRBD1,TRBJ1-5,TRBV7-9,14,CASSMDRGREPQHF,TGTGCCAGCAGCATGGACAGGGGGAGGGAGCCCCAGCATTTT
-,-,TRBJ1-4,TRBV7-9,16,CASSLAQGRTNEKLFF,TGTGCCAGCAGCCTCGCGCAGGGAAGGACTAATGAAAAACTGTTTTTT
-,-,TRBJ2-3,TRBV19,14,CASASWGDVDTQYF,TGTGCCAGCGCCAGTTGGGGAGACGTAGATACGCAGTATTTT
-,-,TRBJ1-1,TRBV5-6,13,CASSHVGGTEAFF,TGTGCCAGCAGCCACGTGGGGGGCACTGAAGCTTTCTTT
-,-,TRBJ2-7,TRBV5-1,14,CASSPGTPEWEQYF,TGCGCCAGCTCCCCCGGGACCCCGGAGTGGGAGCAGTACTTC
-,TRBD1,TRBJ1-2,TRBV28,13,CASRSGTGNGYTF,TGTGCCAGCAGATCCGGGACAGGGAATGGCTACACCTTC
-,TRBD1,TRBJ1-1,TRBV18,16,CASSLQGLRRDTEAFF,TGTGCCAGCTCACTACAGGGGTTGCGAAGGGACACTGAAGCTTTCTTT
-,-,TRBJ1-2,TRBV5-1,15,CASSLAMGGVDGYTF,TGCGCCAGCAGCTTGGCCATGGGAGGAGTGGACGGCTACACCTTC
-,-,TRBJ2-3,TRBV7-9,16,CASSLDGTTSTDTQYF,TGTGCCAGCAGCTTAGATGGTACAACTAGCACAGATACGCAGTATTTT
-,-,TRBJ1-6,TRBV18,13,CASSPPASSPLHF,TGTGCCAGCTCACCGCCGGCTTCCTCACCCCTCCACTTT
-,-,TRBJ1-3,TRBV18,16,CASSPATGADGNTIYF,TGTGCCAGCTCACCGGCAACGGGGGCTGACGGAAACACCATATATTTT
once,TRBD2,TRBJ2-3,TRBV6-5,15,CASSPGGWDTDTQYF,TGTGCCAGCAGCCCCGGGGGGTGGGACACAGATACGCAGTATTTT
-,TRBD1,TRBJ1-4,TRBV29-1,13,CSVEGQGAEKLFF,TGCAGCGTTGAGGGACAGGGAGCCGAAAAACTGTTTTTT
few,TRBD1,TRBJ2-5,TRBV4-2,15,CASSQVATGKETQYF,TGTGCCAGCAGCCAAGTAGCGACAGGGAAGGAGACCCAGTACTTC
-,-,TRBJ1-2,TRBV6-5,11,CASTYNYGYTF,TGTGCCAGCACATACAACTATGGCTACACCTTC
-,-,TRBJ2-3,TRBV10-3,12,CAISDMSDTQYF,TGTGCCATCAGTGACATGTCAGATACGCAGTATTTT
-,-,TRBJ1-2,TRBV19,13,CASSFDRSYGYTF,TGTGCCAGTAGCTTCGACAGGAGCTATGGCTACACCTTC
once,TRBD1,TRBJ1-2,TRBV29-1,14,CSVEDEGQGYGYTF,TGCAGCGTTGAAGACGAAGGACAGGGCTATGGCTACACCTTC